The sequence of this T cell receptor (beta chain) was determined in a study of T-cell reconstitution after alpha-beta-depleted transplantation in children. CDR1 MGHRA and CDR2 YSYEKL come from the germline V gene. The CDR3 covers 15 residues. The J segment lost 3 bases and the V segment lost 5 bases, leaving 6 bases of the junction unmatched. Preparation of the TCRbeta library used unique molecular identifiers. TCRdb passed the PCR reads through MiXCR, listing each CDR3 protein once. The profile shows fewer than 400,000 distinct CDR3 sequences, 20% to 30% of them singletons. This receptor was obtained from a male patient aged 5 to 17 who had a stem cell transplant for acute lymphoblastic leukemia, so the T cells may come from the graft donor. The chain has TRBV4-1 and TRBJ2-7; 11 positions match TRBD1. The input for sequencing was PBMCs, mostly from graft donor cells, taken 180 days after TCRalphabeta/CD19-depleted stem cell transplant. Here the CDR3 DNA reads TGCGCCAGCAGCAGCCGGGACAGGGGGATCTACGAGCAGTACTTC. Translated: CASSSRDRGIYEQYF.